This passage covers 14 T cell receptor beta chains from one sample sequenced in a study. The sorted Tregs were CD4+CD25+CD127-/low cells. TCRdb fed the 5' RACE reads into MiXCR, producing one record per CDR3 protein. The table includes around 30,000 distinct CDR3 sequences, approximately 30% detected once. Sequenced material: tumor-infiltrating Tregs sorted from the breast tumor. The receptors stem from a female donor with breast cancer.

J is TRBJ1-5 and V is TRBV2; D is perhaps TRBD1 (5 bases). Germline CDR1 is SNHLY and CDR2 is FYNNEI. This CDR3 has 14 residues. V was cut by 7 bases and J by 2 bases, with 12 bases left in between. In DNA, the CDR3 is TGTGCCAGCACAAGATGGGGGGGCAATCAGCCCCAGCATTTT. Protein sequence: CASTRWGGNQPQHF.

A remark on this clonotype: A read error may explain this, as a much larger clone is one base away. The CDR3 is CASSQGWGNTEELFF. The CDR3 nucleotides are TGTGCCAGCAGCCAAGGGTGGGGGAACACCGAGGAGCTGTTTTTT. The chain couples TRBV3-1 to TRBJ2-2, with D perhaps given as TRBD1 or TRBD2 (5 bases each). This CDR3 has 15 residues. Germline CDR1 reads LGHDT; CDR2 reads YNNKEL (reference sequence).

This clonotype was observed at least ten times. V and J are TRBV6-6 and TRBJ2-7; unclear D gene. The germline CDR1 and CDR2 sequences are MNHNY and SVGAGI (reference sequence). The CDR3 runs to 15 residues. V dropped 0 bases and J dropped 2 bases, with 11 bases sitting between them. CDR3 amino acids: CASSYSSPVTYEQYF. As DNA, the CDR3 is TGTGCCAGCAGTTACTCATCGCCCGTCACCTACGAGCAGTACTTC.

Ten or more counts support this clonotype. The chain links TRBV7-9 to TRBJ2-7; TRBD2 matches at 7 bases. V lost 5 bases and J lost 3; bases outside the gene matches: 10. In germline, CDR1 is SEHNR, CDR2 FQNEAQ (reference sequence). The CDR3 runs to 15 residues. The CDR3 DNA is TGTGCCAGCAGCCCAACACTAGCGTCGGTCTACGAGCAGTACTTC. It is translated as CASSPTLASVYEQYF.

This clonotype is medium-sized within its sample. The V gene is TRBV20-1, the J gene TRBJ2-1, with D possibly TRBD1 on 6 matching bases. Germline CDR1 is DFQATT and CDR2 is SNEGSKA (reference sequence). V lost 1 base, J lost 4 bases, and 14 bases lay in between. The CDR3 extends over 15 amino acids. The CDR3 coding sequence is TGCAGTGCTAGAGGTACAGGGATCGGGTACAATGAGCAGTTCTTC. Translation gives CSARGTGIGYNEQFF.

For this clonotype: The junction shows a germline mismatch at one end, possibly a read error. This chain links TRBV5-1 with TRBJ1-3; D unresolved. The germline V gene encodes CDR1 SGHRS and CDR2 YFSETQ. The CDR3 has 15 amino acids. This CDR3 is CDSSSTGNLGNTIYF. The DNA of the CDR3 is TGCGACAGCAGCTCAACCGGAAACCTCGGAAACACCATATATTTT. Complete variable domain (other parts from reference TRBV5-1 and TRBJ1-3): KAGVTQTPRYLIKTRGQQVTLSCSPISGHRSVSWYQQTPGQGLQFLFEYFSETQRNKGNFPGRFSGRQFSNSRSEMNVSTLELGDSALYLCDSSSTGNLGNTIYFGEGSWLTVV.

This clonotype was counted between two and nine times. The CDR3: CASSGTSYYGYTF. Here the CDR3 DNA reads TGTGCCAGCAGCGGCACGAGTTACTATGGCTACACCTTC. The chain employs TRBV7-9 and TRBJ1-2; no firm D call. Germline assignment: CDR1 SEHNR and CDR2 FQNEAQ (reference sequence). The CDR3 is 13 amino acids. Trimming took off 5 bases at V and 3 bases at J, with 10 bases between the two ends.

Many counts were recorded for this clonotype. This chain joins TRBV7-9 and TRBJ2-7; 9 positions agree with TRBD1. Germline CDR1 SEHNR, CDR2 FQNEAQ (reference sequence). Trimming removed 6 bases from V and 3 bases from J; junction bases left unmatched: 6. The CDR3 has 14 amino acids. CDR3 in DNA: TGTGCCAGCAGTCCGGGACAGGGACACTACGAGCAGTACTTC. Encoded protein: CASSPGQGHYEQYF.

This clonotype was counted many times. The chain is built from TRBV20-1 and TRBJ2-7, with 10 bases aligning to TRBD1. The length of the CDR3 is 15 residues. Germline assignment: CDR1 DFQATT and CDR2 SNEGSKA (reference sequence). Trimming cost V 3 bases and J 2 bases; bases outside gene matches: 7. The CDR3: CSASHRDRGPYEQYF. For the CDR3, the DNA is TGCAGTGCTAGCCACCGGGACAGGGGACCCTACGAGCAGTACTTC.

This clonotype was picked up many times. This chain uses TRBV4-2 with TRBJ1-2; a weak D match, TRBD1 (6 bases). Germline CDR1 reads LGHNA; CDR2 reads YNFKEQ. This CDR3 is 15 amino acids long. V lost 0 bases, J lost 4 bases, and 12 bases lay in between. This CDR3 is CASSQDLTGLYGYTF. The CDR3 nucleotides are TGTGCCAGCAGCCAAGACCTAACAGGGCTCTATGGCTACACCTTC.

At least ten counts were recorded for this clonotype. This sequence joins TRBV12-3 or TRBV12-4 and TRBJ1-4, with D unresolved. This CDR3 spans 13 amino acids. V was cut by 6 bases and J by 8 bases, with 13 bases left in between. CDR3 in amino acids: CASSFGGREKLFF. CDR3 nucleotide sequence: TGTGCCAGCAGCTTTGGAGGAAGAGAAAAACTGTTTTTT.

J is TRBJ1-2 and V is TRBV28; the match to TRBD1 covers 9 bases. From germline, CDR1 is MDHEN and CDR2 SYDVKM. The CDR3 totals 15 residues. V was clipped by 5 bases and J by 7 bases; unmatched bases: 11. The CDR3 DNA sequence: TGTGCCAGCAGTCCCTCCCTTACAGGGGGCGGTGGCTACACCTTC. Translated, it gives CASSPSLTGGGGYTF.

This clonotype occurred many times. The chain recombines TRBV25-1 with TRBJ2-1; no firm D call. CDR1 and CDR2 from the germline V gene are MGHDK and SYGVNS. The CDR3 is 10 amino acids. V shed 8 bases and J shed 5 bases, with 4 bases lying between them. CDR3 nucleotide sequence: TGTGCCAGCTCGAACAATGAGCAGTTCTTC. It codes for CASSNNEQFF.

This clonotype was found a few times. The chain is built from TRBV7-3 and TRBJ2-2, with D possibly being TRBD1 (6 bases). The CDR3 contains 14 residues. V lost 4 bases to trimming and J lost 3 bases, with 9 bases between them. Germline assignment: CDR1 SGHTA and CDR2 FQGTGA. The CDR3 protein is CASSSYRDTGELFF. In nucleotides, the CDR3 is TGTGCCAGCAGCTCCTACAGGGACACCGGGGAGCTGTTTTTT.